These 17 T cell receptor beta chains originate from one sample sequenced in a study of blood T cell repertoires in COVID-19. Repertoires were generated with immunoSEQ multiplex PCR, while TCRdb's copy carries only in-frame clones and drops some. The table includes around 120,000 clones, over 75% detected once. Sequencing used peripheral blood. Every receptor here comes from an elderly man with acute or convalescent COVID-19.

The chain carries TRBV28 and TRBJ1-1; TRBD1 is a possible D gene (5 bases). In germline, CDR1 is MDHEN, CDR2 SYDVKM. The CDR3 loop spans 14 amino acids. V was cut by 1 base and J by 5 bases, with 11 bases left in between. CDR3 protein: CASSLLGDRTEAFF. The DNA of the CDR3 is TGTGCCAGCAGTTTATTAGGGGATCGGACTGAAGCTTTCTTT.

This clone was counted a few times. V is TRBV6-6 and J is TRBJ2-1; maybe TRBD1 (6 bases). Germline CDR1 reads MNHNY; CDR2 reads SVGAGI (reference sequence). Trimming removed 8 bases from V and 3 bases from J, with 17 bases in between. The length of the CDR3 is 15 residues. DNA for the CDR3: TGTGCCAGCCAACTGGGGGCGCCTGGCTACAATGAGCAGTTCTTC. Residues: CASQLGAPGYNEQFF.

The rearrangement uses TRBV24-1 and TRBJ1-2; D may be TRBD1 (5 bases). The germline V and J ends were trimmed by 3 bases and 4 bases, with 11 bases remaining between them. This CDR3 contains 14 residues. Germline V gene sequence: CDR1 KGHDR, CDR2 SFDVKD. CDR3 region: CATSDPTVSYGYTF. CDR3 in DNA: TGTGCCACCAGTGATCCGACAGTTTCCTATGGCTACACCTTC.

Points on this clone: This sequence may be a read error, since a much larger clone differs from it by one base. The rearrangement uses TRBV7-2 and TRBJ1-6; 8 bases fit TRBD1. The CDR3 is 14 residues long. J was trimmed by 7 bases and V by 5 bases; bases with no gene match: 4. CDR1 SGHTA and CDR2 FQGNSA come from the germline V gene. For the CDR3, the DNA is TGTGCCAGCAGCCCGACAGGGGCGAATTCACCCCTCCACTTT. As protein: CASSPTGANSPLHF.

This chain uses TRBV6-2 or TRBV6-3 with TRBJ2-7; 10 nucleotides match TRBD2. The CDR3 totals 18 residues. The V segment lost 2 bases and the J segment 2 bases; nucleotides outside the gene matches: 12. Germline V gene lookup returns CDR1 MNHEY and CDR2 SVGEGT. CDR3 DNA: TGTGCCAGCAGTTACCCCCGTACTAGCGGGAAGGATACCTACGAGCAGTACTTC. Translation: CASSYPRTSGKDTYEQYF.

The chain carries TRBV6-1 and TRBJ1-2; D remains unclear. V shed 2 bases and J shed 1 base, with 8 bases lying between them. This CDR3 region has 14 residues. Germline V gene sequence: CDR1 MNHNS, CDR2 SASEGT. CDR3 residues: CASSETIDNYGYTF. The CDR3 DNA sequence: TGTGCCAGCAGTGAAACGATAGATAACTATGGCTACACCTTC.

V usage is TRBV19 and J usage is TRBJ1-2, with 9 bases fitting TRBD1. The CDR3 is made up of 13 amino acids. V was pared by 6 bases and J by 5 bases, with 4 bases of the junction left unmatched. The germline V gene has CDR1 LNHDA and CDR2 SQIVND (reference sequence). CDR3 protein: CASRLDRGYGYTF. CDR3 DNA: TGTGCCAGTAGACTGGACAGGGGATATGGCTACACCTTC.

V usage is TRBV19 and J usage is TRBJ1-2; 8 bases are shared with TRBD1. Trimming cost V 6 bases and J 3 bases; bases outside gene matches: 9. Germline loops: CDR1 LNHDA, CDR2 SQIVND (reference sequence). This CDR3 contains 15 residues. The CDR3 DNA sequence: TGTGCCAGTAGCCCGACAGGGGAACGGTACTATGGCTACACCTTC. Translated: CASSPTGERYYGYTF.

The genes are TRBV19 and TRBJ1-5; TRBD1 agrees at 12 bases. Germline V gene lookup returns CDR1 LNHDA and CDR2 SQIVND (reference sequence). The CDR3 runs 17 residues. V lost 8 bases and J lost 1; bases outside the gene matches: 9. CDR3 loop: CASAPGTGGLSNQPQHF. CDR3 coding DNA: TGTGCCAGTGCCCCCGGGACAGGGGGCCTAAGCAATCAGCCCCAGCATTTT.

This clone was observed a handful of times. This rearrangement joins TRBV5-1 to TRBJ2-1; 9 nucleotides agree with TRBD2. The CDR3 length is 14 residues. Trimming removed 3 bases from V and 9 bases from J; junction bases left unmatched: 7. The germline V gene has CDR1 SGHRS and CDR2 YFSETQ. The CDR3 DNA sequence: TGCGCCAGCAGCTCCTTAGCGGGGGCGCTTGAGCAGTTCTTC. It encodes CASSSLAGALEQFF.

The gene calls are TRBV12-5 and TRBJ1-4, with 9 bases matching TRBD1. The CDR3 runs 18 residues. V lost 5 bases, J lost 8 bases, and 18 bases stayed unmatched. Germline lookup yields CDR1 LGHNT and CDR2 FRNRAP. The CDR3 nucleotides are TGTGCTAGTGGTCTAACCGGACAGGGGCCCCCTCGGGTGGAAAAACTGTTTTTT. This sequence encodes CASGLTGQGPPRVEKLFF.

The V gene is TRBV19, the J gene TRBJ1-3, with D perhaps TRBD1 (6 bases). Germline V gene lookup returns CDR1 LNHDA and CDR2 SQIVND (reference sequence). The CDR3 loop spans 11 amino acids. Trimming removed 7 bases at V and 7 bases at J, with 8 bases between. CDR3 nucleotides: TGTGCCAGTAAGCAGGGGAACACCATATATTTT. This translates into CASKQGNTIYF.

The gene calls are TRBV5-4 and TRBJ2-6; unclear D gene. The CDR3 is 15 residues long. The germline V gene encodes CDR1 SGHNT and CDR2 YYREEE (reference sequence). V was trimmed by 0 bases and J by 2 bases, leaving 6 bases between them. The CDR3 DNA follows: TGTGCCAGCAGCTTGGATCGGGCTGGGGCCAACGTCCTGACTTTC. Encoded protein: CASSLDRAGANVLTF.

The chain couples TRBV7-9 to TRBJ1-1; no reliable D call. CDR3 length: 11 amino acids. CDR1 is SEHNR, CDR2 FQNEAQ, per germline (reference sequence). Deletions cut 7 bases from V and 7 bases from J, with 10 bases between. The CDR3: CASTAGSEAFF. CDR3 DNA: TGTGCCAGCACGGCAGGAAGTGAAGCTTTCTTT.

The CDR3: CASSLPIAVAPTSTDTQYF. The CDR3 bases are TGTGCCAGCAGTCTCCCCATCGCGGTAGCGCCCACTAGCACAGATACGCAGTATTTT. The chain joins TRBV28 to TRBJ2-3; maybe TRBD2 (5 bases). This CDR3 contains 19 residues. CDR1 is MDHEN and CDR2 is SYDVKM in the germline V gene. The V end lost 5 bases, the J end lost 0 bases, and 24 bases lay between the germline ends.

The chain couples TRBV6-6 to TRBJ1-1, with D tentatively TRBD1 (6 bases). The germline gives CDR1 MNHNY, CDR2 SVGAGI (reference sequence). Trimming took 10 bases from V and 3 from J, leaving 15 bases between them. The CDR3 sequence is 13 residues long. CDR3 bases: TGTGCCACCGAGGGGGAAGGGGACACTGAAGCTTTCTTT. Residues: CATEGEGDTEAFF.

The V call is TRBV7-9, the J call TRBJ1-2, with D maybe TRBD1 (5 bases). Trimming stripped 6 bases from V and 0 bases from J, with 17 bases between. The CDR3 runs to 16 residues. Germline V lookup: CDR1 SEHNR, CDR2 FQNEAQ (reference sequence). The CDR3 sequence is CASRPWEAGPNYGYTF. CDR3 in DNA: TGTGCCAGCAGACCCTGGGAGGCAGGGCCTAACTATGGCTACACCTTC.